The 28 T cell receptor beta chains below come from one sample, sequenced in a study of lymphopenia after photon versus proton radiotherapy. Data came from immunoSEQ multiplex PCR; TCRdb stores just in-frame clones and leaves some out. Here the sample spans about 160,000 clones, approximately 86% being singletons. The starting material was peripheral blood, obtained from a patient treated with photon-based radiotherapy. The receptors shown here come from a man in his forties or fifties with gastric cancer.

The V gene is TRBV25-1, the J gene TRBJ1-1; tentative D call: TRBD1 (5 bases). V lost 8 bases and J 6 bases, leaving 19 bases between the germline ends. From germline, CDR1 is MGHDK and CDR2 SYGVNS. The CDR3 loop spans 14 amino acids. The CDR3 DNA is TGTGCCAGCGGTCCTCCCCAGAGGGGATCTGAAGCTTTCTTT. Translation: CASGPPQRGSEAFF. The entire variable domain, with the rest obtained from reference TRBV25-1 and TRBJ1-1, is as follows: EADIYQTPRYLVIGTGKKITLECSQTMGHDKMYWYQQDPGMELHLIHYSYGVNSTEKGDLSSESTVSRIRTEHFPLTLESARPSHTSQYLCASGPPQRGSEAFFGQGTRLTVV.

V and J are TRBV2 and TRBJ1-5, with 10 bases fitting TRBD1. The CDR3 sequence is 15 residues long. V lost 5 bases, J lost 3 bases, and 4 bases stayed unmatched. Germline assignment: CDR1 SNHLY and CDR2 FYNNEI. CDR3 nucleotides: TGTGCCAGCAGTCGACAGGGGGCTAACAATCAGCCCCAGCATTTT. Its protein is CASSRQGANNQPQHF.

The V and J genes are TRBV7-6 and TRBJ2-1; tentative D call: TRBD2 (6 bases). CDR3 length: 17 amino acids. Trimming shortened V by 0 bases and J by 4 bases, and 16 bases separated the two germline ends. Per the germline V gene, CDR1 is SGHVS and CDR2 is FNYEAQ. CDR3 in DNA: TGTGCCAGCAGCTTAGCGCACGATAGCGGAGGGTACAATGAGCAGTTCTTC. Protein product: CASSLAHDSGGYNEQFF.

The sample holds a few counts of this clone. The chain carries TRBV5-1 and TRBJ1-1, with D perhaps TRBD1 (6 bases). This CDR3 is built from 14 residues. Germline CDR1 is SGHRS and CDR2 is YFSETQ. V was trimmed by 4 bases and J by 7 bases, leaving 17 bases between them. CDR3 in DNA: TGCGCCAGCAGCCTGGGACACCAGGAGAGTGAAGCTTTCTTT. This translates into CASSLGHQESEAFF.

This clone was seen once. The rearrangement links TRBV4-1 to TRBJ2-7; 10 nucleotides agree with TRBD2. With V trimmed by 1 base and J by 3 bases, 12 bases remained unmatched. From germline, CDR1 is MGHRA and CDR2 YSYEKL. The CDR3 has 18 amino acids. The CDR3, as DNA: TGCGCCAGCAGCCAAGCCATTGGGGGGCTAGCGGGAGTCTACGAGCAGTACTTC. As protein: CASSQAIGGLAGVYEQYF.

The J gene is TRBJ2-1, the V gene TRBV19; D uncertain. V was pared by 6 bases and J by 10 bases, with 13 bases between. CDR3 size: 12 residues. In germline, CDR1 is LNHDA, CDR2 SQIVND (reference sequence). CDR3: CASRKRLREQFF. DNA for the CDR3: TGTGCCAGTAGAAAACGACTCCGAGAGCAGTTCTTC.

V usage is TRBV29-1 and J usage is TRBJ2-1; 10 bases are shared with TRBD2. CDR1 and CDR2 (germline): SQVTM, ANQGSEA. CDR3 length: 13 amino acids. The J segment lost 2 bases and the V segment lost 5 bases, leaving 0 bases of the junction unmatched. As DNA, the CDR3 is TGCAGCGTTCTAGCGGGGGCCTACAATGAGCAGTTCTTC. Amino acid sequence: CSVLAGAYNEQFF.

The J gene is TRBJ1-3, the V gene TRBV4-1; D gene unclear. V dropped 1 base and J dropped 0 bases, with 10 bases sitting between them. Germline CDR1 MGHRA, CDR2 YSYEKL. This CDR3 has 16 amino acids. CDR3 bases: TGCGCCAGCAGCCAAGCGTTTCCGACCTCTGGAAACACCATATATTTT. This translates into CASSQAFPTSGNTIYF.

This clone was seen more than once but under ten times. V gene TRBV11-2 combines with J gene TRBJ2-3, with 10 bases that match TRBD2. The V gene end was trimmed by 6 bases and the J gene end by 0 bases; junction bases not matched to a gene: 9. Per the germline V gene, CDR1 is SGHAT and CDR2 is FQNNGV. This CDR3 has 17 residues. CDR3 protein: CASSYASGLASTDTQYF. The DNA for the CDR3 is TGTGCCAGCAGTTATGCCTCGGGACTAGCGAGCACAGATACGCAGTATTTT.

This clone appeared once. This sequence joins TRBV6-4 and TRBJ1-2; D possibly corresponds to TRBD1 (5 bases). The CDR3 extends over 14 amino acids. V was shortened by 2 bases and J by 8 bases, with 15 bases between the two germline ends. Germline V lookup: CDR1 MRHNA, CDR2 SNTAGT. The CDR3 sequence: CASSDPGPLEGYTF. Written as DNA, the CDR3 is TGTGCCAGCAGTGACCCAGGGCCTTTGGAAGGCTACACCTTC.

V gene TRBV29-1 combines with J gene TRBJ2-7, with 9 bases fitting TRBD1. V gave up 4 bases and J gave up 2 bases; unmatched junction bases: 6. The CDR3 loop spans 14 amino acids. Germline values: CDR1 SQVTM, CDR2 ANQGSEA. CDR3 nucleotides: TGCAGCGTTGGTGGGGGACAGGGTACCTACGAGCAGTACTTC. Translating it yields CSVGGGQGTYEQYF.

The gene calls are TRBV7-9 and TRBJ2-3; D gene ambiguous. Per germline, CDR1 SEHNR and CDR2 FQNEAQ (reference sequence). Trimming removed 5 bases from V and 6 bases from J, with 12 bases in between. CDR3 size: 13 residues. The CDR3, as DNA: TGTGCCAGCAGCCCCCTCTTAGGGGATACGCAGTATTTT. It encodes CASSPLLGDTQYF.

The V gene is TRBV28, the J gene TRBJ2-3, with 9 nucleotides matching TRBD2. The J segment lost 2 bases and the V segment lost 5 bases, leaving 5 bases of the junction unmatched. Germline CDR1 reads MDHEN; CDR2 reads SYDVKM. The CDR3 is 15 residues long. CDR3 region: CASSALAGVTDTQYF. CDR3 bases: TGTGCCAGCAGTGCCTTAGCGGGGGTCACAGATACGCAGTATTTT.

As to this clone: Mismatch with germline at one junction end may stem from a read error. V gene TRBV30 combines with J gene TRBJ2-5; no clear D gene. The CDR3 has 11 residues. The germline CDR1 and CDR2 sequences are GTSNPN and SVGIG (reference sequence). The CDR3 protein is CAWSTLETRYF. The CDR3 region has the DNA TGTGCCTGGAGTACCTTGGAGACCCGGTACTTC. Drawing the rest from reference TRBV30 and TRBJ2-5, the complete variable domain is SQTIHQWPATLVQPVGSPLSLECTVEGTSNPNLYWYRQAAGRGLQLLFYSVGIGQISSEVPQNLSASRPQDRQFILSSKKLLLSDSGFYLCAWSTLETRYFGPGTRLLVL.

This chain links TRBV30 with TRBJ2-1; the match to TRBD2 covers 9 bases. Germline trimming cut 2 bases from V and 4 bases from J; bases unmatched to any gene: 3. The CDR3 extends over 14 amino acids. CDR1 is GTSNPN, CDR2 SVGIG, per germline (reference sequence). Here the CDR3 DNA reads TGTGCCTGGAGTCAACTAGCGGGTTACAATGAGCAGTTCTTC. It translates to CAWSQLAGYNEQFF.

V gene TRBV9 combines with J gene TRBJ2-1, with TRBD2 matching 7 bases. Germline loops: CDR1 SGDLS, CDR2 YYNGEE. CDR3 length: 13 amino acids. Trimming took 2 bases from V and 6 from J; bases not matched to a gene: 2. CDR3 sequence: CASSVGTINEQFF. CDR3 nucleotides: TGTGCCAGCAGCGTCGGGACTATCAATGAGCAGTTCTTC.

This rearrangement joins TRBV5-6 to TRBJ2-4, with 10 bases fitting TRBD2. This CDR3 comprises 14 residues. The germline CDR1 and CDR2 sequences are SGHDT and YYEEEE. J was trimmed by 6 bases and V by 4 bases; bases with no gene match: 4. CDR3 loop: CASSTLAGGNIQYF. Written as DNA, the CDR3 is TGTGCCAGCAGCACATTAGCGGGAGGAAACATTCAGTACTTC.

The chain has TRBV19 and TRBJ2-1, with TRBD1 matching 8 bases. V gave up 4 bases and J gave up 7 bases; unmatched junction bases: 6. The germline V gene has CDR1 LNHDA and CDR2 SQIVND (reference sequence). This CDR3 region has 14 residues. The CDR3 nucleotides are TGTGCCAGTAGTAGACAGGGGACTTGGAATGAGCAGTTCTTC. Translating gives CASSRQGTWNEQFF.

The V call is TRBV30, the J call TRBJ1-5; 12 bases agree with TRBD1. The germline V gene has CDR1 GTSNPN and CDR2 SVGIG (reference sequence). The CDR3 runs 16 residues. Losses at the gene ends were 1 base for V and 2 bases for J; bases not matched to a gene: 3. Here the CDR3 DNA reads TGTGCCTGGAGTGCCGGGACAGGGGGCGGCAATCAGCCCCAGCATTTT. Protein product: CAWSAGTGGGNQPQHF.

The chain links TRBV9 to TRBJ2-1; 15 bases map to TRBD2. The CDR3 sequence is 16 residues long. Germline trimming cut 2 bases from V and 6 bases from J; bases unmatched to any gene: 3. Germline V gene sequence: CDR1 SGDLS, CDR2 YYNGEE. CDR3 protein: CASSVGTSGRSNEQFF. CDR3 nucleotide sequence: TGTGCCAGCAGCGTTGGGACTAGCGGGAGGTCCAATGAGCAGTTCTTC. Full variable domain (rest looked up from reference TRBV9 and TRBJ2-1): DSGVTQTPKHLITATGQRVTLRCSPRSGDLSVYWYQQSLDQGLQFLIQYYNGEERAKGNILERFSAQQFPDLHSELNLSSLELGDSALYFCASSVGTSGRSNEQFFGPGTRLTVL.

DNA for the CDR3: TGTGCCAGCAGCCGTATCGTCGAGCAGTACTTC. It translates to CASSRIVEQYF. The genes are TRBV7-9 and TRBJ2-7, with no clear D. The V and J ends lost 5 bases and 6 bases respectively, with 8 bases between them. The germline V gene has CDR1 SEHNR and CDR2 FQNEAQ (reference sequence). The length of the CDR3 is 11 residues. The full variable domain, with the rest looked up from reference TRBV7-9 and TRBJ2-7, is DTGVSQNPRHKITKRGQNVTFRCDPISEHNRLYWYRQTLGQGPEFLTYFQNEAQLEKSRLLSDRFSAERPKGSFSTLEIQRTEQGDSAMYLCASSRIVEQYFGPGTRLTVT.

The chain recombines TRBV6-5 with TRBJ2-7; 12 nucleotides align to TRBD1. The germline gives CDR1 MNHEY, CDR2 SVGAGI. The CDR3 has 15 residues. V trimming: 5 bases; J trimming: 4 bases; junction bases outside the gene matches: 6. This chain's CDR3 is CASSRGTGGAYEQYF. CDR3 DNA: TGTGCCAGCAGTCGAGGGACAGGGGGCGCGTACGAGCAGTACTTC.

The gene calls are TRBV27 and TRBJ2-7, with D uncertain. Germline CDR1 MNHEY, CDR2 SMNVEV (reference sequence). Between the trimmed V and J ends, which lost 2 bases and 3 bases, there was a span of 11 bases. This CDR3 is built from 14 residues. The CDR3 region is CASSLEIGNYEQYF. The CDR3, as DNA: TGTGCCAGCAGTTTAGAAATCGGTAACTACGAGCAGTACTTC.

The gene calls are TRBV20-1 and TRBJ2-1, with D hard to call. Germline V gene lookup returns CDR1 DFQATT and CDR2 SNEGSKA (reference sequence). V was cut by 6 bases and J by 5 bases, with 8 bases left in between. The CDR3 consists of 11 residues. The CDR3 sequence: CSARTNNEQFF. CDR3 in DNA: TGCAGTGCCAGGACCAACAATGAGCAGTTCTTC.

This clone was observed a single time. The chain has TRBV7-3 and TRBJ1-1, with D unresolved. The V gene lost 5 bases and the J gene lost 4 bases, with 17 bases spanning the gap. Germline assignment: CDR1 SGHTA and CDR2 FQGTGA. The CDR3 is 15 amino acids. This CDR3 is CASSDPSRGGTEAFF. For the CDR3, the DNA is TGTGCCAGCAGCGACCCATCTAGAGGAGGCACTGAAGCTTTCTTT. Using reference TRBV7-3 and TRBJ1-1 for the parts outside the CDR3, the full variable domain is GAGVSQTPSNKVTEKGKYVELRCDPISGHTALYWYRQSLGQGPEFLIYFQGTGAADDSGLPNDRFFAVRPEGSVSTLKIQRTERGDSAVYLCASSDPSRGGTEAFFGQGTRLTVV.

The V and J genes are TRBV14 and TRBJ2-7; D is possibly TRBD2 (6 bases). This CDR3 is built from 17 residues. Germline V CDR1 and CDR2: SGHDN, FVKESK. Trimming removed 2 bases at V and 0 bases at J, with 17 bases between. The CDR3 spells CASSQPSGLTSSYEQYF. In DNA, the CDR3 is TGTGCCAGCAGCCAACCCTCGGGACTCACGAGCTCCTACGAGCAGTACTTC.

V is TRBV9 and J is TRBJ2-3; 11 bases fit TRBD1. The CDR3 length is 16 residues. V dropped 4 bases and J dropped 4; count of bases not matched to a gene: 8. Looked up from germline, CDR1 is SGDLS and CDR2 is YYNGEE. CDR3 nucleotides: TGTGCCAGCAGCCCCTGGACAGGGGGCGGGGCAGATACGCAGTATTTT. Translation: CASSPWTGGGADTQYF.

The V gene is TRBV28, the J gene TRBJ1-5, with 9 positions matching TRBD1. The germline gives CDR1 MDHEN, CDR2 SYDVKM. J was trimmed by 8 bases and V by 4 bases; bases with no gene match: 6. The CDR3 has 14 amino acids. The CDR3 here is CASSYPGQGKPQHF. CDR3 DNA sequence: TGTGCCAGCAGTTACCCGGGACAGGGAAAGCCCCAGCATTTT.